This TCR beta chain appears in the sequencing data of a study of T cell responses to AZD1222 COVID-19 vaccine. On the study more broadly: It was second doses at about 4 or about 12 weeks that were pooled.

Points from the study as a whole: At baseline, seropositivity was found in only five or six AZD1222 recipients. Reports indicate that nearly half of spike-specific TCRs are directed at unmutated variant regions. Donor demographics were predominantly white British with a female majority; clonal diversity may be underestimated.

Data came from immunoSEQ multiplex PCR; TCRdb stores just in-frame clones and leaves some out. Of around 120,000 clones listed, roughly 90% are singletons. Concerning this clone: The antigen is unknown.

This CDR3 comprises 18 residues. Germline values: CDR1 SGHTA, CDR2 FQGNSA. V shed 5 bases, J shed 2 bases, and the junction held 11 bases outside the gene matches. The V gene is TRBV7-2, the J gene TRBJ2-5; 13 bases map to TRBD2. Sequencing used peripheral blood, obtained on day 0 of AZD1222 vaccination. The receptor's source is an adult in good health. Here the CDR3 DNA reads TGTGCCAGCAGCGCCAGACTAGCGGGGGGCCTTACACAAGAGACCCAGTACTTC. This gives the protein CASSARLAGGLTQETQYF.